The 2 T cell receptor beta chains below were found in one sample sequenced in a study of cytomegalovirus exposure and HLA in healthy donors. TCRdb's copy holds only in-frame clones and misses some; the assay was immunoSEQ multiplex PCR. The sample records roughly 150,000 clones, around 93% being singletons. The sequenced sample consisted of PBMCs. The receptor source for this set is a man younger than 35 in good health and CMV-seropositive.

Remarks on this clone: Germline and junction disagree at one end, which may indicate a read error. DNA for the CDR3: TGTGCCAGCAGCTTAGAACGAGGTGCCTACGTGCAGTACTTC. Protein product: CASSLERGAYVQYF. This sequence joins TRBV11-2 and TRBJ2-7; the D is unclear. CDR1 is SGHAT, CDR2 FQNNGV, per germline. This CDR3 region has 14 residues.

This clone was recorded only once. V is TRBV27 and J is TRBJ2-7, with 8 bases aligning to TRBD1. The CDR3 runs 16 residues. Trimming at V came to 0 bases and at J to 0 bases, leaving 4 bases not matched to a gene. Germline CDR1 is MNHEY and CDR2 is SMNVEV (reference sequence). The CDR3 nucleotides read TGTGCCAGCAGTTTATCCCGGACAGGGACCTCCTACGAGCAGTACTTC. It specifies CASSLSRTGTSYEQYF.